A single sample is the source of the 19 T cell receptor beta chains below, sequenced in a study of blood T cell repertoires in COVID-19. The data were produced by immunoSEQ multiplex PCR, yet TCRdb's version contains in-frame clones alone and is incomplete. The table includes 180,000 or so clones, roughly 90% detected once. The specimen was peripheral blood. These receptor sequences come from a man aged 18 to 30 with active or convalescent COVID-19.

The chain links TRBV3-1 (or the pseudogene TRBV3-2) to TRBJ1-6; TRBD1 aligns across 9 bases. The ends lost 0 bases at V and 10 bases at J; junction bases unmatched: 4. CDR3 length equals 15 residues. CDR1 and CDR2 from the germline V gene are LGHDT and YNNKEL (reference sequence). CDR3 sequence reads: CASSQEDRGRSPLHF. CDR3 DNA sequence: TGTGCCAGCAGCCAAGAGGACAGGGGAAGATCACCCCTCCACTTT.

The V call is TRBV5-1, the J call TRBJ2-3; D is perhaps TRBD2 (6 bases). Germline V CDR1 and CDR2: SGHRS, YFSETQ. This CDR3 has 16 amino acids. Trimming pared 4 bases from V and 0 bases from J, leaving 15 bases between. The CDR3 sequence is CASSPLSGSSTDTQYF. The CDR3 bases are TGCGCCAGCAGCCCCCTTAGCGGTTCTAGCACAGATACGCAGTATTTT. Full variable domain (remainder filled in from reference TRBV5-1 and TRBJ2-3): KAGVTQTPRYLIKTRGQQVTLSCSPISGHRSVSWYQQTPGQGLQFLFEYFSETQRNKGNFPGRFSGRQFSNSRSEMNVSTLELGDSALYLCASSPLSGSSTDTQYFGPGTRLTVL.

This clone was picked up a small number of times. V gene TRBV19 combines with J gene TRBJ1-5; D not resolved. The CDR3 has 14 residues. From germline, CDR1 is LNHDA and CDR2 SQIVND (reference sequence). Trimming took 3 bases from V and 7 from J, leaving 13 bases between them. The CDR3 is CASSISIVFQPQHF. CDR3 sequence (DNA): TGTGCCAGTAGTATCAGTATCGTTTTCCAGCCCCAGCATTTT.

This chain joins TRBV19 and TRBJ2-1; possible D gene TRBD2, 7 bases. The CDR3 extends over 16 amino acids. V lost 1 base and J 7 bases, leaving 17 bases between the germline ends. Germline lookup yields CDR1 LNHDA and CDR2 SQIVND (reference sequence). The CDR3 region is CASSIGGGRGGNEQFF. The CDR3 bases are TGTGCCAGTAGTATAGGCGGGGGCCGGGGCGGAAATGAGCAGTTCTTC.

This clone came up a few times. The genes are TRBV6-5 and TRBJ1-4; no clear D. V lost 4 bases and J lost 8, with 8 bases in between. The CDR3 covers 12 residues. Germline V gene sequence: CDR1 MNHEY, CDR2 SVGAGI. CDR3: CASSFNGEKLFF. CDR3 coding DNA: TGTGCCAGCAGTTTTAACGGGGAAAAACTGTTTTTT.

The chain carries TRBV19 and TRBJ2-2; D unresolved. The CDR3 length is 16 residues. Trimming removed 5 bases from V and 2 bases from J, with 15 bases in between. Germline V gene lookup returns CDR1 LNHDA and CDR2 SQIVND (reference sequence). This chain's CDR3 is CASSPRVRRNTGELFF. CDR3 DNA: TGTGCCAGTAGTCCCCGAGTCAGGCGCAACACCGGGGAGCTGTTTTTT.

The V call is TRBV11-1, the J call TRBJ2-1; possibly TRBD1 for D (6 bases). Germline lookup yields CDR1 SGHAT and CDR2 FQDESV (reference sequence). This CDR3 is built from 13 residues. With 5 bases removed from V and 6 bases from J, the gap between germline ends came to 11 bases. In DNA, the CDR3 is TGTGCCAGCAGCCACAGGGCTCGCAATGAGCAGTTCTTC. Translating it yields CASSHRARNEQFF.

CDR3 protein: CASSSETGLYEQYF. DNA for the CDR3: TGTGCCAGCAGCTCGGAGACAGGGCTCTACGAGCAGTACTTC. The chain has TRBV5-8 and TRBJ2-7, with 7 bases aligning to TRBD1. The germline V gene has CDR1 SGHTS and CDR2 YDEGEE. The CDR3 loop spans 14 amino acids. J lost 3 bases, V lost 3 bases, and 6 bases had no gene match.

The CDR3 protein is CASRQSREPYTDTQYF. The CDR3 bases are TGTGCCAGCAGACAAAGCCGGGAACCCTACACAGATACGCAGTATTTT. The chain combines TRBV7-2 with TRBJ2-3; possible D gene TRBD2, 5 bases. Germline V gene sequence: CDR1 SGHTA, CDR2 FQGNSA. The CDR3 contains 16 residues. V lost 6 bases to trimming and J lost 2 bases, with 18 bases between them.

The gene calls are TRBV5-1 and TRBJ2-7; TRBD2 matches at 9 bases. V lost 2 bases to trimming and J lost 2 bases; unmatched junction nucleotides: 2. Germline assignment: CDR1 SGHRS and CDR2 YFSETQ. The CDR3 totals 14 residues. The CDR3 loop reads CASSFSGGTYEQYF. The CDR3 DNA sequence: TGCGCCAGCAGCTTTAGCGGGGGAACCTACGAGCAGTACTTC.

This clone appeared a single time. The chain links TRBV11-1 to TRBJ1-1; 8 nucleotides line up with TRBD1. The CDR3 sequence is 15 residues long. In germline, CDR1 is SGHAT, CDR2 FQDESV (reference sequence). J gave up 7 bases and V 5 bases, and 12 bases lay outside the gene matches. CDR3 sequence reads: CASSLAGQGHDEAFF. The DNA for the CDR3 is TGTGCCAGCAGCCTCGCCGGACAGGGACATGATGAAGCTTTCTTT.

The chain joins TRBV5-1 to TRBJ2-5, with 10 nucleotides matching TRBD1. The CDR3 sequence is 15 residues long. Germline-derived CDR1 and CDR2 are SGHRS and YFSETQ. The J segment lost 5 bases and the V segment lost 1 base, leaving 5 bases of the junction unmatched. This CDR3 is CASSLTGQGGETQYF. The DNA of the CDR3 is TGCGCCAGCAGCTTGACTGGACAGGGGGGGGAGACCCAGTACTTC.

This clone turned up a few times. V is TRBV2 and J is TRBJ1-6; possible D gene TRBD1, 6 bases. This CDR3 spans 14 amino acids. Trimming took off 2 bases at V and 7 bases at J, with 9 bases between the two ends. Germline CDR1 is SNHLY and CDR2 is FYNNEI. As DNA, the CDR3 is TGTGCCAGCAGTGAAACAGGGAGAAATTCACCCCTCCACTTT. Protein: CASSETGRNSPLHF.

The chain is built from TRBV5-1 and TRBJ2-7, with a weak D call TRBD2 (5 bases). The CDR3 is 14 residues long. Germline V CDR1 and CDR2: SGHRS, YFSETQ. The V gene lost 4 bases and the J gene lost 1 base, with 12 bases spanning the gap. The CDR3 bases are TGCGCCAGCAGCCAGGAGGATACATCCTACGAGCAGTACTTC. It encodes CASSQEDTSYEQYF.

Points on this clone: Germline is not matched at one junction end, which may reflect a read error. The V call is TRBV19, the J call TRBJ1-1; tentative D call: TRBD1 (5 bases). CDR3 length equals 16 residues. Germline V gives CDR1 LNHDA, CDR2 SQIVND (reference sequence). The CDR3 nucleotides read TGTGCCAGTAGTATGGATAAGACAGCCGTGAACACTGAGGCTTTCTTT. Its protein product is CASSMDKTAVNTEAFF.

The CDR3 DNA sequence: TGTGCCAGCAGTCCCCGTGGTACAGGGCGCTACGAGCAGTACTTC. Protein: CASSPRGTGRYEQYF. The chain links TRBV27 to TRBJ2-7, with D perhaps TRBD1 (6 bases). Germline CDR1 is MNHEY and CDR2 is SMNVEV (reference sequence). Between the trimmed V and J ends, which lost 5 bases and 3 bases, there was a span of 17 bases. This CDR3 is built from 15 residues.

V usage is TRBV2 and J usage is TRBJ1-6; D unclear. The CDR3 has 14 residues. V was clipped by 8 bases and J by 0 bases, with 8 bases between them. Germline V gene data show CDR1 as SNHLY and CDR2 as FYNNEI. The CDR3 coding sequence is TGTGCCAGCTTATCCGGCTCCTATAATTCACCCCTCCACTTT. This encodes CASLSGSYNSPLHF.

The genes are TRBV7-2 and TRBJ1-3; D gene uncertain. The V and J ends lost 7 bases and 1 base respectively, with 14 bases between them. Germline lookup yields CDR1 SGHTA and CDR2 FQGNSA. The CDR3 has 15 residues. CDR3 sequence reads: CASTAASGSGNTIYF. The CDR3 DNA follows: TGTGCCAGCACCGCAGCTTCGGGTTCTGGAAACACCATATATTTT.

In DNA form, the CDR3 reads TGTGCCAGCAGCCAAGACCTCGGACACAGGAACACTGAAGCTTTCTTT. Translation gives CASSQDLGHRNTEAFF. The J gene is TRBJ1-1, the V gene TRBV3-1 (or the pseudogene TRBV3-2); weak D call: TRBD1 (5 bases). V dropped 0 bases and J dropped 1 base, with 12 bases sitting between them. The CDR3 sequence is 16 residues long. The germline V gene encodes CDR1 LGHDT and CDR2 YNNKEL (reference sequence).